A selection of T cell receptor beta chains follows, all from one sample in a study of T cells expressing NK-cell markers. TCRdb re-called the 5' RACE reads; one entry per CDR3 protein, DNA not given. Here the sample table reports hundreds of thousands of distinct CDR3 sequences. The sequenced material came from blood T cells: a sorted CD56 or NKG2C T cell subset, CD4+ or CD8+ T cells, or bulk PBMC T cells (not recorded which). The receptors were gathered from a man aged 18-70 years in good health. The CDR3 runs from the conserved cysteine through the conserved F or W.

TRBJ2-7	TRBV5-5	CASSLETGGLEQYF
TRBJ1-3	TRBV20-1	CSARVGSRDRVAGNTIYF
TRBJ2-7	TRBV9	CASSVAPRTGDGEQYF
TRBJ2-4	TRBV5-1	CASSLGGETGAQNIQYF
TRBJ2-7	TRBV20-1	CSARTFTYEQYF
TRBJ2-1	TRBV29-1	CSARTANNEQFF
TRBJ1-2	TRBV20-1	CSAGPSWYGYTF
TRBJ1-5	TRBV5-6	CASSLKRFLGDQPQHF
TRBJ2-4	TRBV18	CASSSYGSRSEAQYTKNIQYF
TRBJ2-7	TRBV18	CASSPTTGVQSYEQYF
TRBJ2-7	TRBV20-1	CSGGGQGREQYF
TRBJ2-3	TRBV11-1	CASSDDRNPRYSRTDTQYF
TRBJ1-1	TRBV20-1	CSARVYRIAEAFF
TRBJ2-5	TRBV4-1	CASSRGTSGETQYF
TRBJ1-2	TRBV11-1	CASSLAQDLISANYGYTF
TRBJ1-2	TRBV20-1	CSATRLEGLYGYTF
TRBJ1-2	TRBV19	CASSIGWSGSGYTF
TRBJ2-3	TRBV7-9	CASSPRGTAKSDTQYF
TRBJ1-6	TRBV28	CASSSLRGAHSPLHF
TRBJ2-7	TRBV7-9	CASSFAASVYEQYF
TRBJ1-4	TRBV3-1	CASSQDRGGQANEKLFF
TRBJ1-1	TRBV7-8	CASSLRETIRNTEAFF
TRBJ2-6	TRBV29-1	CSVGTGLAGANVLTF
TRBJ2-6	TRBV11-1	CASSPTLRQVRIGANVLTF
TRBJ2-3	TRBV5-1	CASRGLAGVGDTQYF
TRBJ2-3	TRBV23-1	CASRPDREAGGPVVRTDTQYF
TRBJ1-6	TRBV27	CASSPPHGGGLRPLHF
TRBJ1-1	TRBV7-9	CASSFAGALGTEAFF
TRBJ2-1	TRBV5-4	CASSIPGRPYNEQFF
TRBJ1-1	TRBV5-1	CASSRAPEGMNTEAFF
TRBJ2-1	TRBV20-1	CSASGGMSTNEQFF
TRBJ1-4	TRBV6-1	CASSEAGPINEKLFF
TRBJ2-1	TRBV7-9	CASSLADSRRWQFF
TRBJ2-7	TRBV20-1	CSAREGRAAPYEQYF
TRBJ1-1	TRBV5-1	CASSLERGRGNTEAFF
TRBJ2-4	TRBV6-5	CASSRGQSMYF